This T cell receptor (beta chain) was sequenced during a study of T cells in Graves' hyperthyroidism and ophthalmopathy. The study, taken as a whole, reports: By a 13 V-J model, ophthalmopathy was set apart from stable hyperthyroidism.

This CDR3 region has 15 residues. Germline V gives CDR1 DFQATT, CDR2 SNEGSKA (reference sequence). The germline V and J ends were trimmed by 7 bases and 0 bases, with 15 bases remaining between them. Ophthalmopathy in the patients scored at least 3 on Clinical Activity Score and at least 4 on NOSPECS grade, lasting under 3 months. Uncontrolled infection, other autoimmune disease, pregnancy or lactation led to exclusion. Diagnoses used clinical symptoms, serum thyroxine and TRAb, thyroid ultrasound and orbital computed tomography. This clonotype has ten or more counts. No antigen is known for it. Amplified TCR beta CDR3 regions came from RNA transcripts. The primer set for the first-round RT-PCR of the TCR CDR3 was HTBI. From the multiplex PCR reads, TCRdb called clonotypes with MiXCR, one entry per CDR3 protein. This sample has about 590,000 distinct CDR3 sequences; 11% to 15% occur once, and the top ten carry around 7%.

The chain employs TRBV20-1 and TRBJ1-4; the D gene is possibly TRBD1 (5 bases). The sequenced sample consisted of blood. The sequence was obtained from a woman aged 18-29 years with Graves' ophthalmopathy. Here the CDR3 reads CSDQGGPSTNEKLFF. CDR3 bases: TGCAGTGATCAGGGCGGGCCGTCAACTAATGAAAAACTGTTTTTT.